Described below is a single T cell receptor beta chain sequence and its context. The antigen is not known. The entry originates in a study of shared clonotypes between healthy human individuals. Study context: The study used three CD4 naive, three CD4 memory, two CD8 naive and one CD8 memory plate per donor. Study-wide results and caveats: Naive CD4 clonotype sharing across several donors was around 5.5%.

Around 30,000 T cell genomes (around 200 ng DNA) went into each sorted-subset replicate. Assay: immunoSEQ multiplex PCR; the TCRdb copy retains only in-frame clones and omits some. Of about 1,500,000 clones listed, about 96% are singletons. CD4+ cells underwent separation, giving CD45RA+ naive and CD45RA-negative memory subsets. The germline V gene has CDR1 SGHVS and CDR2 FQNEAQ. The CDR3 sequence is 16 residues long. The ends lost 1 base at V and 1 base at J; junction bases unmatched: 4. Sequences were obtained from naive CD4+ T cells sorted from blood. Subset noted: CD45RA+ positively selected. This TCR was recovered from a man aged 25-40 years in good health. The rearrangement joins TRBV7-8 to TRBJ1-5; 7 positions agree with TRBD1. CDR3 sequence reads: CASSLVQGGSNQPQHF. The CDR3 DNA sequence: TGTGCCAGCAGCTTAGTTCAGGGGGGGAGCAATCAGCCCCAGCATTTT.